This is a list of T cell receptor beta chains from one sample in a study of chemoradiotherapy in HPV16-positive cancers. The method was immunoSEQ multiplex PCR; TCRdb's version includes in-frame clones alone and lacks a portion of them. The data contain nearly 9,000 clones, roughly 85% of them singletons. The input for sequencing was tumor tissue, taken from a patient who underwent chemoradiotherapy. These receptors originate from a human donor with HPV-associated anogenital cancer. Both conserved end residues are part of each CDR3. A D gene is named only where the DNA matches it firmly. Clone size is given for some rows only: seen once, a few or many times, or a class if the clone is expanded.

>NA|TRBV20-1|NA|TRBJ2-1
TGCAGTGCTCCGCTTAAGAAGCAGTTCTTC
CSAPLKKQFF
>NA|TRBV6-1|TRBD1|TRBJ1-5
TGTGCCATCACGGACAGGGGGATCCAGCCCCAGCATTTT
CAITDRGIQPQHF
>NA|TRBV11-3|NA|TRBJ1-3
TGTGCCAGCAGCTTACGGGGCCAGAGCTCTGGAAACACCATATATTTT
CASSLRGQSSGNTIYF
>NA|TRBV7-9|NA|TRBJ1-1
TGTGCCACCCATGGGGACACTGAAGCTTTCTTT
CATHGDTEAFF
>NA|TRBV18|NA|TRBJ1-1
TGTGCCAGCTCAAAGCAGAACACTGAAGCTTTCTTT
CASSKQNTEAFF
>few|TRBV2|NA|TRBJ1-2
TGTGCCAGCAGTGAATCCGGACACCTGAACTATGGCTACACCTTC
CASSESGHLNYGYTF
>once|TRBV5-1|NA|TRBJ1-3
TGCGCCAGCAGCCCGGGCGATCAAAACTCTGGAAACACCATATATTTT
CASSPGDQNSGNTIYF
>NA|TRBV4-2|NA|TRBJ2-7
TGTGCCAGCAGCCAAGATGGTACGGGGCGGGTCGAGCAGTACTTC
CASSQDGTGRVEQYF
>NA|TRBV2|NA|TRBJ1-3
TGTGCCAGCAGTGAAGTGGGACAAGGTGGAAACACCATATATTTT
CASSEVGQGGNTIYF
>few|TRBV18|NA|TRBJ1-3
TGTGCCAGCTCACCTTTTCTAGACACCATATATTTT
CASSPFLDTIYF
>NA|TRBV28|NA|TRBJ1-5
TGTGCCAGCACCCGACACCCTTCTAGCAATCAGCCCCAGCATTTT
CASTRHPSSNQPQHF
>NA|TRBV11-2|NA|TRBJ2-7
TGTGCCAGCAGCTTAGACAGGATCTCCTACGAGCAGTACTTC
CASSLDRISYEQYF
>NA|TRBV5-1|TRBD1|TRBJ1-2
TGCGCCAGCAGCAACGGGACAGGGGGAAGAGGCTACACCTTC
CASSNGTGGRGYTF
>NA|TRBV25-1|TRBD2|TRBJ2-1
TGTGCCAGCAGTGGACCGGGACTAGCGGCCAATGAGCAGTTCTTC
CASSGPGLAANEQFF
>NA|TRBV6-5|TRBD1|TRBJ1-4
TGTGCCAGCAGTTACCAAGGGGGCGCAGGGGGTGAAAAACTGTTTTTT
CASSYQGGAGGEKLFF
>once|TRBV19|TRBD1|TRBJ2-7
TGTGCCAGTAGAGGACAGGGTAAGAGTCTCTACGAGCAGTACTTC
CASRGQGKSLYEQYF
>NA|TRBV5-1|NA|TRBJ2-7
TGCGCCAGTTCCCGGGACGGAGGCTTAGAGCAGTACTTC
CASSRDGGLEQYF
>NA|TRBV5-1|TRBD1|TRBJ2-1
TGCGCCAGCAGCCACGGACAGGGCGATGAGCAGTTCTTC
CASSHGQGDEQFF
>NA|TRBV27|TRBD1|TRBJ1-2
TGTGCCAGCGGGGGCAGGGGGAGGCCCTATGGCTACACCTTC
CASGGRGRPYGYTF
>NA|TRBV10-1|NA|TRBJ2-7
TGCGCCAGCTCCTTAAGTGGCGGCTACGAGCAGTACTTC
CASSLSGGYEQYF
>once|TRBV5-1|NA|TRBJ1-5
TGCGCCAGCAGCTTGAACGGGAATAGCAATCAGCCCCAGCATTTT
CASSLNGNSNQPQHF
>NA|TRBV2|TRBD1|TRBJ2-2
TGTGCCAGCATGCGACAGGGTGGGGCCGGGGAGCTGTTTTTT
CASMRQGGAGELFF
>NA|TRBV25-1|NA|TRBJ1-6
TGTGCCAGCAGTGACCTGGGGTCACCCCTCCACTTT
CASSDLGSPLHF
>NA|TRBV2|NA|TRBJ2-7
TGTGCCAGCAGTGTAGTAACAACGGAGCAGTACTTC
CASSVVTTEQYF
>NA|TRBV28|NA|TRBJ2-1
TGTGCCAGCAGTCGCCGTCTTGGTGAGCAGTTCTTC
CASSRRLGEQFF
>NA|TRBV5-4|TRBD1|TRBJ1-4
TGTGCCAGCAGCTTGGGAGACCGAGGGGGCGAAAAACTGTTTTTT
CASSLGDRGGEKLFF
>NA|TRBV6-6|TRBD1|TRBJ2-7
TGTGCCAGCAGCAGATCCGGGACAGCTCGTTCCTACGAGCAGTACTTC
CASSRSGTARSYEQYF
>few|TRBV9|NA|TRBJ2-7
TGTGCCAGCAGCCGTGGGGACTCTTTGTTGGAGCAGTACTTC
CASSRGDSLLEQYF
>NA|TRBV6-5|NA|TRBJ1-2
TGTGCCAGCAGTTACTCTGGCCCGGGTGGTGGCTACACCTTC
CASSYSGPGGGYTF
>NA|TRBV11-3|TRBD2|TRBJ2-1
TGTGCCAGCAGCCCAAGGGGCGGGTGGGGGGGCTCCTACAATGAGCAGTTCTTC
CASSPRGGWGGSYNEQFF
>NA|TRBV6-5|NA|TRBJ1-5
TGTGCCAGCATGGGGGGACCCAATCAGCCCCAGCATTTT
CASMGGPNQPQHF
>NA|TRBV6-1|NA|TRBJ1-5
TGTGCCAGCAGCGCAGCTAGCAATCAGCCCCAGCATTTT
CASSAASNQPQHF
>few|TRBV7-2|NA|TRBJ1-1
TGTGCCAGCAGCTTGAACAGGAACACTGAAGCTTTCTTT
CASSLNRNTEAFF
>once|TRBV19|NA|TRBJ1-5
TGTGCCAGTAGTAACAAGGGGGGGCAGCCCCAGCATTTT
CASSNKGGQPQHF
>NA|TRBV7-6|NA|TRBJ1-5
TGTGCCAGCAGCTTATATTTGGGCAATCAGCCCCAGCATTTT
CASSLYLGNQPQHF
>few|TRBV7-2|NA|TRBJ2-1
TGTGCCAGCAGGCGGCAGAACAATGAGCAGTTCTTC
CASRRQNNEQFF
>few|TRBV28|NA|TRBJ2-7
TGTGCCAGCCGACTCCTGAAGGGAATAGGGGAGCAGTACTTC
CASRLLKGIGEQYF
>NA|TRBV6-6|TRBD2|TRBJ2-1
TGTGCCAGCAGGCTAAAAACTAGCGGGAGTTTGAATGAGCAGTTCTTC
CASRLKTSGSLNEQFF
>NA|TRBV6-5|NA|TRBJ2-1
TGTGCCAGCAGTTACTCGAACCAGCGGCCCTACAATGAGCAGTTCTTC
CASSYSNQRPYNEQFF
>NA|TRBV7-8|NA|TRBJ2-1
TGTGCCAGCAGCTCGCACACTCAGGCGCTTGGGCAGTTCTTC
CASSSHTQALGQFF
>NA|TRBV30|TRBD1|TRBJ1-5
TGTGCCTGGAGCACGGGGGGACAGGTTTATTATAGCAATCAGCCCCAGCATTTT
CAWSTGGQVYYSNQPQHF
>NA|TRBV2|NA|TRBJ1-5
TGTGGATCTTCCGCCAGGGTCAATCAGCCCCAGCATTTT
CGSSARVNQPQHF
>NA|TRBV6-5|TRBD2|TRBJ2-7
TGTGCCAGCAGTTCCGCAGGGAGGGAGAACGAGCAGTACTTC
CASSSAGRENEQYF
>NA|TRBV23-1|NA|TRBJ2-3
TGCGCCAAAGACACAGATACGCAGTATTTT
CAKDTDTQYF
>NA|TRBV4-2|NA|TRBJ1-2
TGTGCCAGCAGCCCCACCCTAAGGCACTATGGCTACACCTTC
CASSPTLRHYGYTF
>once|TRBV4-1|NA|TRBJ1-5
TGCGCCAGCAGCCAAGATTGGCCAGGTAATCAGCCCCAGCATTTT
CASSQDWPGNQPQHF
>NA|TRBV5-1|NA|TRBJ2-1
TGCGCCAGCAGCTTATGGTTAGACAGGGAGCAGTTCTTC
CASSLWLDREQFF
>NA|TRBV5-1|TRBD2|TRBJ2-7
TGCGCCAGCAGCACACGAGGACTAGCGGATGCCTACGAGCAGTACTTC
CASSTRGLADAYEQYF
>few|TRBV5-1|NA|TRBJ2-1
TGCGCCAGCAGCTTGGTTTCTGGGGGCAATGAGCAGTTCTTC
CASSLVSGGNEQFF
>few|TRBV18|NA|TRBJ1-2
TGTGCCAGCTCACCATCAGGAGGCGGGCATGGCTACACCTTC
CASSPSGGGHGYTF
>NA|TRBV4-2|TRBD1|TRBJ2-1
TGTGCCAGCAGCCAAGAGGGACAGGGGGATAGTGAGCAGTTCTTC
CASSQEGQGDSEQFF
>NA|TRBV6-1|NA|TRBJ1-2
TGTGCCAGCAGTGAAGTTTTCAGGGACTATGGCTACACCTTC
CASSEVFRDYGYTF
>NA|TRBV5-4|TRBD2|TRBJ2-3
TGTGCCAGCAGCTTGGGGCGACTAGCGGGAGGGCAGGCAGATACGCAGTATTTT
CASSLGRLAGGQADTQYF
>NA|TRBV28|NA|TRBJ1-6
TGTGCCAGCAGATCGACAGGAACCAATTCACCCCTCCACTTT
CASRSTGTNSPLHF
>few|TRBV27|TRBD2|TRBJ2-3
TGTGCCAGCAGAGCGGGGGGGCGCACAGATACGCAGTATTTT
CASRAGGRTDTQYF
>NA|TRBV7-7|NA|TRBJ2-1
TGTGCCAGCAGCTTGCGCGGGGGCCTCAACAATGAGCAGTTCTTC
CASSLRGGLNNEQFF